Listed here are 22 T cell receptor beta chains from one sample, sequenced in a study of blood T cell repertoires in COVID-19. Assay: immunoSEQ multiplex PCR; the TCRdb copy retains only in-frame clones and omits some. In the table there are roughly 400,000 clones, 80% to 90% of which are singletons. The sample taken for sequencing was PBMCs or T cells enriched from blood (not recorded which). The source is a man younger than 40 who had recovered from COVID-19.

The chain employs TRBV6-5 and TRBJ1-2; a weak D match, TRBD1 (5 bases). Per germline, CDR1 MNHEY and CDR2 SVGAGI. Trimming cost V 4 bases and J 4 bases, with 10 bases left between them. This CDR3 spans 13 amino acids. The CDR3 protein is CASSLEGTYGYTF. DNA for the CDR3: TGTGCCAGCAGTTTGGAGGGGACCTATGGCTACACCTTC.

CDR3 protein: CASSEQGASYEQYF. The CDR3 nucleotides read TGTGCCAGCAGCGAACAGGGGGCGTCCTACGAGCAGTACTTC. The rearrangement uses TRBV7-3 and TRBJ2-7; 9 nucleotides match TRBD1. V was clipped by 5 bases and J by 1 base; unmatched bases: 3. The CDR3 loop spans 14 amino acids. The germline CDR1 and CDR2 sequences are SGHTA and FQGTGA.

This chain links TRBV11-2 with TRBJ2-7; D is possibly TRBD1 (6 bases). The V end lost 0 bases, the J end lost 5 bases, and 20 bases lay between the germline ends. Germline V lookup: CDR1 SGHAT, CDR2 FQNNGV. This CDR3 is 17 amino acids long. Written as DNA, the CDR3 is TGTGCCAGCAGCTTAGATGTCTACAGGGTGGGCCGGAACGAGCAGTACTTC. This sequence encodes CASSLDVYRVGRNEQYF.

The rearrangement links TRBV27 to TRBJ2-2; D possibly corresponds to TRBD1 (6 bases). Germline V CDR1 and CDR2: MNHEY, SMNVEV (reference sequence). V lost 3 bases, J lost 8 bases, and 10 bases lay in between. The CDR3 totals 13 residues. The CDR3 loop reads CASSLAQGGELFF. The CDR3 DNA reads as TGTGCCAGCAGTTTGGCTCAGGGGGGGGAGCTGTTTTTT.

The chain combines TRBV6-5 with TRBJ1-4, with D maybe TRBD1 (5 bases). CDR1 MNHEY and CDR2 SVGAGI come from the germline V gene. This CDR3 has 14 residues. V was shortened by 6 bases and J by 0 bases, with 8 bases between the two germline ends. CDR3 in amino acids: CASSRAPTNEKLFF. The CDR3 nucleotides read TGTGCCAGCAGCAGGGCCCCAACTAATGAAAAACTGTTTTTT.

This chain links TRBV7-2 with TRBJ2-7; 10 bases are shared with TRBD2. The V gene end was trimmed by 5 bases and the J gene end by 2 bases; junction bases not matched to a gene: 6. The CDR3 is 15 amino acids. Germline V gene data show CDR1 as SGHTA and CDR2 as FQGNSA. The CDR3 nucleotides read TGTGCCAGCAGCCTCCTAGCGGGGGAAGCCTACGAGCAGTACTTC. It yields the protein CASSLLAGEAYEQYF.

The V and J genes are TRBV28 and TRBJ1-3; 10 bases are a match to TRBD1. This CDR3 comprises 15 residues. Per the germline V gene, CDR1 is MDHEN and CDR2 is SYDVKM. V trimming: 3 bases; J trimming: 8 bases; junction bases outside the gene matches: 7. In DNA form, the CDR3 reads TGTGCCAGCAGTTTTCCGGGACAGGGGAGGGACACCATATATTTT. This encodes CASSFPGQGRDTIYF.

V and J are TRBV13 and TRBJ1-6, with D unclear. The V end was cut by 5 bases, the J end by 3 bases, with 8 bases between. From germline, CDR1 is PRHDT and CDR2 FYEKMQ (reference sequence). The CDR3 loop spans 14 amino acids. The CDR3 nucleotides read TGTGCCAGCAGCCTACAGAGCTATAATTCACCCCTCCACTTT. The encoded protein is CASSLQSYNSPLHF.

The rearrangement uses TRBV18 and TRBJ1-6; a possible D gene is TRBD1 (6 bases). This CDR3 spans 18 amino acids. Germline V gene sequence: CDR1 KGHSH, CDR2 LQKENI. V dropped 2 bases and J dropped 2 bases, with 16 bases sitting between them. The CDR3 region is CASSPYTQGSTYNSPLHF. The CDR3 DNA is TGTGCCAGCTCACCATACACCCAGGGGTCTACCTATAATTCACCCCTCCACTTT.

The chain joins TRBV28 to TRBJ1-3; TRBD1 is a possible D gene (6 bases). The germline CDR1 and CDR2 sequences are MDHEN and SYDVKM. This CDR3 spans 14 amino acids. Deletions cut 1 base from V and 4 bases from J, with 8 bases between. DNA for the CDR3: TGTGCCAGCAGTTTATCAGGGGTGGGAAACACCATATATTTT. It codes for CASSLSGVGNTIYF.

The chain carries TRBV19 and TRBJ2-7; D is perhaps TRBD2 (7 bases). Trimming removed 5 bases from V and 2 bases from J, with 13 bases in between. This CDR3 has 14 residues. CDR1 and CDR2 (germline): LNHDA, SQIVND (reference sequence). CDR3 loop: CASSFLGGAYEQYF. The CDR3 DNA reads TGTGCCAGTAGTTTTCTAGGGGGGGCCTACGAGCAGTACTTC. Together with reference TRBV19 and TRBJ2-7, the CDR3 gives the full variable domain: DGGITQSPKYLFRKEGQNVTLSCEQNLNHDAMYWYRQDPGQGLRLIYYSQIVNDFQKGDIAEGYSVSREKKESFPLTVTSAQKNPTAFYLCASSFLGGAYEQYFGPGTRLTVT.

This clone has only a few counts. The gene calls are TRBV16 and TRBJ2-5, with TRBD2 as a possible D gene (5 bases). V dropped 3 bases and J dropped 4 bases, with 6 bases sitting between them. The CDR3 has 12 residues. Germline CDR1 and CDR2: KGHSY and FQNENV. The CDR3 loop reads CASSQDLETQYF. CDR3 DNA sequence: TGTGCCAGCAGCCAGGACTTAGAGACCCAGTACTTC.

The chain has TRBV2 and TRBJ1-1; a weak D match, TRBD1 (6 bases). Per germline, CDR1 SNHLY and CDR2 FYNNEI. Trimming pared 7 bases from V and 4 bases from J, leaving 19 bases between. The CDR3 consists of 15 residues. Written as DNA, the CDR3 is TGTGCCAGCACCCCACGGGGGGCCCGCGGCACTGAAGCTTTCTTT. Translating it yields CASTPRGARGTEAFF.

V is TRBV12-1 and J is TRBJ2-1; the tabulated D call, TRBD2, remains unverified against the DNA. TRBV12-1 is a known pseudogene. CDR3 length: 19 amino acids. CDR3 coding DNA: TGTGCCAGCAGCTCGATACGCTTAGCGGGACTTAGTAAGGACAATGAGCAGTTCTTC. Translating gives CASSSIRLAGLSKDNEQFF.

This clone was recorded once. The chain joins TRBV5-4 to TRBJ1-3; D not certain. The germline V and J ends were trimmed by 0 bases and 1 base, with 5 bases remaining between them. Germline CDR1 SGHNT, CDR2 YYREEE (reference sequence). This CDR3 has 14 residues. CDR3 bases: TGTGCCAGCAGCTTGGACTTTTCTGGAAACACCATATATTTT. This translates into CASSLDFSGNTIYF. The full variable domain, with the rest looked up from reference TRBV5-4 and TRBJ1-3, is ETGVTQSPTHLIKTRGQQVTLRCSSQSGHNTVSWYQQALGQGPQFIFQYYREEENGRGNFPPRFSGLQFPNYSSELNVNALELDDSALYLCASSLDFSGNTIYFGEGSWLTVV.

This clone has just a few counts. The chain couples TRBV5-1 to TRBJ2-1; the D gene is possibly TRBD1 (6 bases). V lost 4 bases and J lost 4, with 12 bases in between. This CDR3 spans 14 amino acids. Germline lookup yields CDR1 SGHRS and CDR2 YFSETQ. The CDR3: CASSTGQDYNEQFF. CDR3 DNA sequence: TGCGCCAGCAGCACAGGGCAGGATTACAATGAGCAGTTCTTC.

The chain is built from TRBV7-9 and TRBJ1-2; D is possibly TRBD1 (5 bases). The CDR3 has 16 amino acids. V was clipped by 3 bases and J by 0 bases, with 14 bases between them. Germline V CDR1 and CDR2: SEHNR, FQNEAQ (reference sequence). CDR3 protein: CASSFFIGAANYGYTF. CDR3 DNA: TGTGCCAGCAGCTTTTTTATAGGGGCGGCTAACTATGGCTACACCTTC.

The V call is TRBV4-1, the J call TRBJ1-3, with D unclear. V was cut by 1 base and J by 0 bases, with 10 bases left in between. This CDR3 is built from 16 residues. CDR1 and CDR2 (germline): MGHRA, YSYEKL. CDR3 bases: TGCGCCAGCAGCCAAGTGCCCGGTTCCTCTGGAAACACCATATATTTT. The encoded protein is CASSQVPGSSGNTIYF.

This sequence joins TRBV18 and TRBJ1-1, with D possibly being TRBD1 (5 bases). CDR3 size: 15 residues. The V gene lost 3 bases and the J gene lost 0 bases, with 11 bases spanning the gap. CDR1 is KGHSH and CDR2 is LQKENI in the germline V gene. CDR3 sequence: CASSPSQVMNTEAFF. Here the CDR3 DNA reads TGTGCCAGCTCACCGTCACAGGTCATGAACACTGAAGCTTTCTTT.

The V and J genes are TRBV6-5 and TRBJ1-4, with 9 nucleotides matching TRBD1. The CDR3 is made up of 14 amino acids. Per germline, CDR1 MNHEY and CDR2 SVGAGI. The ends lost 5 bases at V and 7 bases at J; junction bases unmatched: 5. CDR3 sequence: CASSKQGAPEKLFF. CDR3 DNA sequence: TGTGCCAGCAGTAAACAGGGGGCGCCTGAAAAACTGTTTTTT.

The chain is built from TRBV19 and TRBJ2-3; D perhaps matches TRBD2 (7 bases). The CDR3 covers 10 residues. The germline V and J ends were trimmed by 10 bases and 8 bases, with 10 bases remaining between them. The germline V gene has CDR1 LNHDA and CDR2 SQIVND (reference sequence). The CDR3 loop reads CATGEGTQYF. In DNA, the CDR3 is TGTGCCACAGGGGAGGGTACGCAGTATTTT.

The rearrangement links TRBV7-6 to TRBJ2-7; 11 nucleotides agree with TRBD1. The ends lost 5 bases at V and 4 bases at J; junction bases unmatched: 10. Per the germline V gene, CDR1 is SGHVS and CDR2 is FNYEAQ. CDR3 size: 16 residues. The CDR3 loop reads CASSMEPGQGDYEQYF. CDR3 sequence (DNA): TGTGCCAGCAGCATGGAGCCGGGACAGGGGGATTACGAGCAGTACTTC.